This T cell receptor beta chain was observed in a study of T cells in women clearing cervical HPV infection (dated by TCRdb to the late 2010s). In terms of the full investigation: The cases were 25 women with histologically confirmed HPV16-related CIN3 or worse, and 2 of those women had invasive cancers. The 20 to 25 controls were women who cleared a single incident HPV16 infection within 12 months without developing precancer or cancer. Case blood was taken at the visit when the lesion was first identified, whereas control blood was taken when infection was no longer detected. For cases, a median interval of approximately 150 days, with an interquartile range of about 90 to 200 days, was observed between lesion detection and blood sampling. Since HLA typing was available for only a few women, HLA type could not be ruled out as a confounder. The exploratory proof-of-principle case-control study was nested within the Guanacaste HPV Natural History Study in Costa Rica and compared TCR repertoires across cervical HPV16 outcomes. Cases and controls were matched on year of sample collection and on age within five years. Cases had a median age of approximately 35 years and controls had a median age of about 41, with no significant differences in baseline characteristics. The parent cohort enrolled approximately 9,200 women aged 18 or older in Guanacaste, Costa Rica, during about 1992 to 1995 and followed them for approximately 7 years. Five blinded duplicates per group were added as quality controls, giving around 60 samples: about 50 participants and roughly ten replicates. The investigation overall reported the following: The cross-sectional design could not show whether associations preceded infection or resulted from it; effector/memory subsets and HPV-specific T cells were not isolated. T-cell numbers per sample were unknown, so richness differences could reflect varying T-cell content rather than repertoire biology. Significantly higher TCR repertoire richness was observed in CIN3+ cases than in controls across sequencing depths, whereas no difference in evenness was found. Cases had lower TRBV6-7 relative abundance than controls (about 0.1% versus 0.15%; Bonferroni P = 0.0008). Random forest classifiers that combined richness and V gene abundances separated cases from controls with an estimated AUC of around 0.83.

Every participant had a single incident cervical HPV16 infection, and women with prevalent HPV16 infections were excluded. Cervical HPV DNA was detected with MY09/MY11 PCR, and genotyping was done by dot-blot hybridization. Approximately 16 mL of heparinized blood were centrifuged, and the buffy coat was split into aliquots, frozen at -30 degrees C, and then kept at -80 degrees C. QIAGEN kits were used to extract genomic DNA from the buffy coat specimens. TCR beta CDR3 regions were amplified by multiplex PCR from an average of about 1,100 ng genomic DNA per sample using the immunoSEQ assay. To correct primer bias, the assay used a complete synthetic TCR repertoire to set an amplification baseline. The amplicons were sequenced using the Illumina platform. In the original analysis: Error correction of the sequences involved clustering with frequency ratios plus a modified nearest-neighbor algorithm, after which the sequences were analyzed in the immunoSEQ Analyzer using IMGT gene definitions. At each rarefaction depth, TCR richness and evenness were averaged over 20 rarefaction repeats, and samples with fewer sequences than the depth were excluded. Wilcoxon rank sum tests with FDR correction were used to compare relative abundances of V, D and J genes between the groups. For the blinded duplicates, the intraclass correlation was 95% to 97% for TCR richness and averaged 76.4% across about 67 gene segments. TCRdb obtained this table from immuneACCESS and retained in-frame rearrangements with V and J assigned. These tables miss some clones; where compared with another copy, unresolved V genes account for less than half of the shortfall, and the remainder is unexplained. V and J calls and clone size are copied from that table; D and trimming were computed from the DNA. This sample's records show over 25,000 clones. The ten biggest clones cover more than 20% of the sample.

Concerning this clone itself: Its recognized antigen is unknown. The read ends 3 residues early relative to the CDR3; the germline J gene fills the gap.

Spanning cysteine to phenylalanine, the CDR3 consists of 13 amino acids. The DNA covers only part of the CDR3, 30 bases in frame from base 1. CDR1 and CDR2 are drawn from the germline V gene: SGHAT, FQNNGV. Trimming removed 0 bases from V and 4 bases from J, leaving 4 bases between the germline ends. In this chain, TRBV11-2 is recombined with TRBJ1-5; the D gene cannot be named for sure. Sequencing used blood buffy coat. This receptor was obtained from a woman aged 18 to 75 with a cervical HPV16 infection that either progressed to CIN3+ or cleared (not recorded which). The CDR3 reads CASSLDRNQPQHF. The CDR3 bases that were read are TGTGCCAGCAGCTTAGACAGAAATCAGCCC.